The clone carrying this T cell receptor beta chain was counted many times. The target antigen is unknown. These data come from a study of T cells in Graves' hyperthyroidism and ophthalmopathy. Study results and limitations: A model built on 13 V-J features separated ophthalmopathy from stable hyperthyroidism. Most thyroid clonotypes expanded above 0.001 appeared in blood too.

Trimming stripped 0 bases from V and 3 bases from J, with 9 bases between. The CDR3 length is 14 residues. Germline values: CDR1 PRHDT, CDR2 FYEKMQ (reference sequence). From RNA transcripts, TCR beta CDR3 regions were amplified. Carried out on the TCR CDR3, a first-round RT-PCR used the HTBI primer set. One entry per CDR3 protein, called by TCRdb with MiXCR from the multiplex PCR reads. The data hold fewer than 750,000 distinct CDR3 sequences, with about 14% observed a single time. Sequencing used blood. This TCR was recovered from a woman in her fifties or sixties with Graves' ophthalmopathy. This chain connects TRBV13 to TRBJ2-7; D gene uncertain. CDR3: CASSLGSAGYEQYF. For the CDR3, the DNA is TGTGCCAGCAGCTTAGGCTCAGCAGGCTACGAGCAGTACTTC.